A single sample is the source of the 14 T cell receptor beta chains below, sequenced in a study of blood T cell repertoires in COVID-19. Assay used: immunoSEQ multiplex PCR; TCRdb lists only in-frame clones, some missing. The repertoire holds approximately 71,000 clones, approximately 79% seen once, with approximately 26% in the top ten. The sequencing sample was made of peripheral blood. The source of these receptors is a man aged 60-69 years with active or convalescent COVID-19.

The genes are TRBV20-1 and TRBJ1-5, with unresolved D. The CDR3 runs to 14 residues. Trimming cost V 3 bases and J 6 bases, with 15 bases left between them. The germline CDR1 and CDR2 sequences are DFQATT and SNEGSKA (reference sequence). This CDR3 is CSASSQETSQPQHF. The CDR3 nucleotides are TGCAGTGCTAGTAGCCAGGAAACTAGTCAGCCCCAGCATTTT.

The chain uses TRBV7-8 and TRBJ2-6; D is possibly TRBD2 (7 bases). This CDR3 contains 17 residues. V gave up 4 bases and J gave up 0 bases, with 13 bases separating them. Germline-derived CDR1 and CDR2 are SGHVS and FQNEAQ. CDR3: CASSSWGGRSGANVLTF. CDR3 DNA sequence: TGTGCCAGCAGCTCCTGGGGGGGGCGCTCTGGGGCCAACGTCCTGACTTTC.

The chain couples TRBV15 to TRBJ1-1; the match to TRBD1 covers 7 bases. Germline assignment: CDR1 LNHNV and CDR2 YYDKDF (reference sequence). V trimming: 2 bases; J trimming: 3 bases; junction bases outside the gene matches: 3. The CDR3 is made up of 14 amino acids. CDR3: CATSRSTGYTEAFF. The CDR3 DNA follows: TGTGCCACCAGCAGATCGACAGGGTACACTGAAGCTTTCTTT.

The chain recombines TRBV28 with TRBJ1-5; D is ambiguous. CDR3 length: 16 amino acids. Per the germline V gene, CDR1 is MDHEN and CDR2 is SYDVKM. The V and J ends lost 3 bases and 8 bases respectively, with 20 bases between them. The CDR3 sequence: CASSLLFPSDTEPQHF. DNA for the CDR3: TGTGCCAGCAGTTTGCTGTTCCCGAGTGATACAGAGCCCCAGCATTTT.

The V call is TRBV3-1 (or the pseudogene TRBV3-2), the J call TRBJ1-6; D ambiguous. The CDR3 contains 12 residues. V lost 8 bases and J 7 bases, leaving 9 bases between the germline ends. Germline assignment: CDR1 LGHDT and CDR2 YNNKEL (reference sequence). DNA for the CDR3: TGTGCCAGCCGTCACGAGAATTCACCCCTCCACTTT. The encoded protein is CASRHENSPLHF.

This clone was found once. V usage is TRBV18 and J usage is TRBJ1-5; D unclear. Germline CDR1 KGHSH, CDR2 LQKENI. CDR3 length: 15 residues. V was trimmed by 6 bases and J by 5 bases, leaving 17 bases between them. Here the CDR3 reads CASSDGLAADQPQHF. CDR3 sequence (DNA): TGTGCCAGCTCTGATGGACTGGCCGCTGATCAGCCCCAGCATTTT.

This clone was counted a single time. In nucleotides, the CDR3 is TGTGCCTGGAGTCTGTCTGCAGTTCAGCCCCAGCATTTT. This codes for CAWSLSAVQPQHF. The genes are TRBV30 and TRBJ1-5; no firm D call. V dropped 2 bases and J dropped 6 bases, with 11 bases sitting between them. The CDR3 contains 13 residues. Germline CDR1 reads GTSNPN; CDR2 reads SVGIG (reference sequence).

The J gene is TRBJ2-3, the V gene TRBV6-2 or TRBV6-3, with D maybe TRBD2 (6 bases). The germline gives CDR1 MNHEY, CDR2 SVGEGT. There are 13 residues in the CDR3. Trimming took off 0 bases at V and 5 bases at J, with 6 bases between the two ends. The CDR3, as DNA: TGTGCCAGCAGTTACTCGGGGGGAGATACGCAGTATTTT. This gives the protein CASSYSGGDTQYF.

This clone was seen only a few times. This chain connects TRBV10-3 to TRBJ2-7; TRBD1 agrees at 9 bases. Looked up from germline, CDR1 is ENHRY and CDR2 is SYGVKD. The CDR3 loop spans 14 amino acids. Losses at the gene ends were 3 bases for V and 4 bases for J; bases not matched to a gene: 4. For the CDR3, the DNA is TGTGCCATCAGTGAACCGGACAGGGGATACGAGCAGTACTTC. Residues: CAISEPDRGYEQYF.

The chain uses TRBV9 and TRBJ2-3, with 11 bases fitting TRBD2. Trimming removed 4 bases from V and 1 base from J; junction bases left unmatched: 11. Germline loops: CDR1 SGDLS, CDR2 YYNGEE. The length of the CDR3 is 18 residues. The CDR3 sequence: CASSSSLAGGRGTDTQYF. The CDR3 nucleotides read TGTGCCAGCAGCTCCAGCCTAGCGGGGGGCCGGGGCACAGATACGCAGTATTTT.

The chain links TRBV5-1 to TRBJ2-5, with D possibly TRBD2 on 6 matching bases. CDR1 SGHRS and CDR2 YFSETQ come from the germline V gene. The CDR3 covers 15 residues. The ends were cut back, 3 bases at V and 5 bases at J, with 17 bases in the middle. CDR3 in amino acids: CASSSGLSVRETQYF. As DNA, the CDR3 is TGCGCCAGCAGCTCGGGACTGAGCGTTCGGGAGACCCAGTACTTC. Full variable domain (remainder filled in from reference TRBV5-1 and TRBJ2-5): KAGVTQTPRYLIKTRGQQVTLSCSPISGHRSVSWYQQTPGQGLQFLFEYFSETQRNKGNFPGRFSGRQFSNSRSEMNVSTLELGDSALYLCASSSGLSVRETQYFGPGTRLLVL.

This sequence joins TRBV6-2 or TRBV6-3 and TRBJ1-5; TRBD1 agrees at 7 bases. The junction had 6 bases not matched to a gene; V was cut back by 5 bases and J by 11 bases. CDR1 and CDR2 (germline): MNHEY, SVGEGT. This CDR3 comprises 12 residues. Written as DNA, the CDR3 is TGTGCCAGCAGTCAAGGGGGCAGGACCCAGCATTTT. Amino acids: CASSQGGRTQHF.

V gene TRBV7-8 combines with J gene TRBJ2-1; 7 bases match TRBD1. This CDR3 contains 16 residues. Germline lookup yields CDR1 SGHVS and CDR2 FQNEAQ. V lost 3 bases and J lost 9; bases outside the gene matches: 14. Here the CDR3 DNA reads TGTGCCAGCAGCTTGACGTACCGAGACGACAGGGTTGAGCAGTTCTTC. As protein: CASSLTYRDDRVEQFF.

This clone appeared a single time. This rearrangement joins TRBV28 to TRBJ2-1, with 8 positions matching TRBD1. This CDR3 is 15 amino acids long. CDR1 is MDHEN, CDR2 SYDVKM, per germline. J was trimmed by 6 bases and V by 5 bases; bases with no gene match: 9. The chain's CDR3 is CASSTGTGLGNEQFF. The CDR3 nucleotides are TGTGCCAGCAGTACCGGGACAGGTCTGGGCAATGAGCAGTTCTTC.